What follows are 32 T cell receptor beta chains derived from one specimen sequenced in a study of shared clonotypes between healthy human individuals. Sequencing was performed with immunoSEQ multiplex PCR; in TCRdb, only in-frame clones are kept and a portion is missing. The sample consists of hundreds of thousands of clones, around 97% of them appearing once. Sequenced: naive CD4+ T cells sorted from blood. This sample's subset: CD45RA+ positively selected. The source is a woman between 25 and 40 years old in good health.

This chain joins TRBV19 and TRBJ1-1; tentative D call: TRBD1 (5 bases). Trimming stripped 1 base from V and 1 base from J, with 10 bases between. The CDR3 runs to 15 residues. The germline V gene encodes CDR1 LNHDA and CDR2 SQIVND (reference sequence). The CDR3 spells CASSIVGGANTEAFF. CDR3 DNA sequence: TGTGCCAGTAGTATAGTAGGAGGGGCGAACACTGAAGCTTTCTTT.

The rearrangement joins TRBV7-8 to TRBJ2-1; 11 bases line up with TRBD2. Germline values: CDR1 SGHVS, CDR2 FQNEAQ. This CDR3 region has 19 residues. V shed 2 bases, J shed 7 bases, and the junction held 16 bases outside the gene matches. The CDR3 here is CASSLRDRVRLAGINEQFF. In nucleotides, the CDR3 is TGTGCCAGCAGCTTAAGGGACAGGGTACGACTAGCGGGAATTAATGAGCAGTTCTTC. Supplemented by reference TRBV7-8 and TRBJ2-1, the full variable domain reads GAGVSQSPRYKVAKRGQDVALRCDPISGHVSLFWYQQALGQGPEFLTYFQNEAQLDKSGLPSDRFFAERPEGSVSTLKIQRTQQEDSAVYLCASSLRDRVRLAGINEQFFGPGTRLTVL.

J is TRBJ2-5 and V is TRBV19; 7 bases agree with TRBD2. The better agreement between TRBJ2-7 and the DNA end casts doubt on the J call. CDR1 is LNHDA and CDR2 is SQIVND in the germline V gene (reference sequence). This CDR3 contains 15 residues. CDR3 coding DNA: TGTGCCAGTAGTACCCTGGGCGGGAGCTCCTACGAGCAGTACTTC. Amino acid sequence: CASSTLGGSSYEQYF.

The chain recombines TRBV4-1 with TRBJ1-3; D gene unclear. Germline-derived CDR1 and CDR2 are MGHRA and YSYEKL. Between the trimmed V and J ends, which lost 1 base and 1 base, there was a span of 17 bases. The CDR3 is 18 residues long. The CDR3 is CASSQGVGGILSGNTIYF. The CDR3 DNA reads TGCGCCAGCAGCCAAGGGGTAGGCGGAATCCTATCTGGAAACACCATATATTTT.

J is TRBJ2-1 and V is TRBV5-1, with D hard to call. CDR1 and CDR2 from the germline V gene are SGHRS and YFSETQ. V lost 0 bases and J 9 bases, leaving 10 bases between the germline ends. The CDR3 has 13 residues. CDR3 sequence: CASSLEVRGEQFF. DNA of the CDR3: TGCGCCAGCAGCTTGGAGGTTCGAGGTGAGCAGTTCTTC.

The V call is TRBV2, the J call TRBJ2-2; 9 positions agree with TRBD2. V lost 4 bases to trimming and J lost 1 base; unmatched junction nucleotides: 1. From germline, CDR1 is SNHLY and CDR2 FYNNEI. The CDR3 sequence is 15 residues long. The CDR3 reads CASSGLAVNTGELFF. CDR3 coding DNA: TGTGCCAGCAGTGGACTAGCGGTGAACACCGGGGAGCTGTTTTTT.

V gene TRBV5-4 combines with J gene TRBJ2-7; 9 bases are shared with TRBD2. The germline gives CDR1 SGHNT, CDR2 YYREEE (reference sequence). V was clipped by 0 bases and J by 4 bases; unmatched bases: 2. The CDR3 runs to 14 residues. The CDR3 coding sequence is TGTGCCAGCAGCTTGGGGACTAGCGTTTACGAGCAGTACTTC. As protein: CASSLGTSVYEQYF.

Only one count was recorded for this clone. The gene calls are TRBV30 and TRBJ1-6; no definite D call. This CDR3 spans 13 amino acids. Deletions cut 6 bases from V and 7 bases from J, with 13 bases between. Germline values: CDR1 GTSNPN, CDR2 SVGIG (reference sequence). CDR3 residues: CACAVAQNSPLHF. CDR3 nucleotide sequence: TGTGCCTGTGCCGTCGCCCAAAATTCACCCCTCCACTTT.

V and J are TRBV21-1 and TRBJ1-1. TRBV21-1 is reported as a pseudogene. There are 16 residues in the CDR3. CDR3 sequence reads: CASSKRGPLKNTEAFF. The CDR3 nucleotides are TGTGCCAGCAGCAAGAGAGGGCCACTTAAGAACACTGAAGCTTTCTTT.

The chain combines TRBV28 with TRBJ1-1; D ambiguous. The V end was cut by 5 bases, the J end by 0 bases, with 7 bases between. The CDR3 totals 13 residues. Looked up from germline, CDR1 is MDHEN and CDR2 is SYDVKM. CDR3 region: CASSISVNTEAFF. As DNA, the CDR3 is TGTGCCAGCAGTATTTCTGTGAACACTGAAGCTTTCTTT.

This CDR3 is CASSEGKRGNEQFF. The CDR3, as DNA: TGTGCCAGCAGTGAAGGGAAGCGTGGGAATGAGCAGTTCTTC. The chain employs TRBV25-1 and TRBJ2-1; D gene uncertain. CDR3 length equals 14 residues. Trimming shortened V by 2 bases and J by 7 bases, and 12 bases separated the two germline ends. The V gene's germline CDR1 is MGHDK and CDR2 SYGVNS.

J is TRBJ2-1 and V is TRBV28; 12 nucleotides align to TRBD1. Trimming at V came to 6 bases and at J to 10 bases, leaving 10 bases not matched to a gene. The CDR3 covers 15 residues. The V gene's germline CDR1 is MDHEN and CDR2 SYDVKM. This CDR3 is CASSPPGQGAQEQFF. The CDR3 DNA reads as TGTGCCAGCAGCCCCCCGGGACAGGGGGCTCAGGAGCAGTTCTTC.

The rearrangement uses TRBV10-3 and TRBJ1-1; unclear D gene. The CDR3 is made up of 13 amino acids. Germline CDR1 is ENHRY and CDR2 is SYGVKD. Trimming pared 4 bases from V and 4 bases from J, leaving 10 bases between. The CDR3 sequence is CAISVQGSTEAFF. CDR3 nucleotides: TGTGCCATCAGTGTTCAAGGGTCCACTGAAGCTTTCTTT.

The J gene is TRBJ2-2, the V gene TRBV5-4; 15 bases fit TRBD2. The CDR3 is 17 residues long. CDR1 is SGHNT and CDR2 is YYREEE in the germline V gene (reference sequence). Trimming at V came to 4 bases and at J to 4 bases, leaving 5 bases not matched to a gene. The CDR3 DNA follows: TGTGCCAGCAGCCAGGGACTAGCGGGAGGCGGCACCGGGGAGCTGTTTTTT. This translates into CASSQGLAGGGTGELFF. Looking up the rest from reference TRBV5-4 and TRBJ2-2 gives the full variable domain: ETGVTQSPTHLIKTRGQQVTLRCSSQSGHNTVSWYQQALGQGPQFIFQYYREEENGRGNFPPRFSGLQFPNYSSELNVNALELDDSALYLCASSQGLAGGGTGELFFGEGSRLTVL.

The V and J genes are TRBV5-1 and TRBJ2-1; the match to TRBD1 covers 9 bases. CDR3 length: 15 amino acids. V lost 3 bases and J lost 8; bases outside the gene matches: 9. The germline V gene has CDR1 SGHRS and CDR2 YFSETQ. The CDR3 region is CASSSGTTGGDEQFF. The CDR3, as DNA: TGCGCCAGCAGCTCCGGGACTACAGGGGGCGATGAGCAGTTCTTC. Filled out from reference TRBV5-1 and TRBJ2-1, the complete variable domain reads KAGVTQTPRYLIKTRGQQVTLSCSPISGHRSVSWYQQTPGQGLQFLFEYFSETQRNKGNFPGRFSGRQFSNSRSEMNVSTLELGDSALYLCASSSGTTGGDEQFFGPGTRLTVL.

The genes are TRBV5-1 and TRBJ2-5; D perhaps matches TRBD2 (6 bases). The length of the CDR3 is 15 residues. Trimming stripped 2 bases from V and 5 bases from J, with 16 bases between. Germline V CDR1 and CDR2: SGHRS, YFSETQ. This chain's CDR3 is CASSLWELRGETQYF. CDR3 coding DNA: TGCGCCAGCAGCTTATGGGAGCTCCGGGGGGAGACCCAGTACTTC.

Only one count was recorded for this clone. This chain links TRBV7-2 with TRBJ1-2; D gene unclear. The germline CDR1 and CDR2 sequences are SGHTA and FQGNSA. This CDR3 has 13 residues. The V end lost 1 base, the J end lost 2 bases, and 5 bases lay between the germline ends. As DNA, the CDR3 is TGTGCCAGCAGCTTAGGAGAGAACTATGGCTACACCTTC. Protein product: CASSLGENYGYTF.

The chain is built from TRBV11-3 and TRBJ2-1; D gene uncertain. Trimming removed 5 bases at V and 11 bases at J, with 13 bases between. Germline values: CDR1 SGHNT, CDR2 YENEEA. This CDR3 contains 12 residues. The CDR3 spells CASSPALGQQFF. CDR3 nucleotides: TGTGCCAGCAGCCCCGCCTTAGGCCAGCAGTTCTTC.

The rearrangement joins TRBV19 to TRBJ1-1, with 8 bases matching TRBD1. The germline V gene encodes CDR1 LNHDA and CDR2 SQIVND (reference sequence). The CDR3 consists of 15 residues. With V trimmed by 0 bases and J by 1 base, 1 base remained unmatched. The CDR3 loop reads CASSIDRGPNTEAFF. CDR3 sequence (DNA): TGTGCCAGTAGTATAGACAGGGGGCCGAACACTGAAGCTTTCTTT.

The chain uses TRBV10-2 and TRBJ2-1, with 7 bases that match TRBD2. Germline CDR1 WSHSY, CDR2 SAAADI. The CDR3 consists of 15 residues. After removal of 8 bases from V and 5 bases from J, the junction contained 12 bases not matched to a gene. The CDR3 spells CASQRRGEWDNEQFF. The CDR3 coding sequence is TGCGCCAGCCAACGCCGGGGGGAGTGGGACAATGAGCAGTTCTTC.

The chain has TRBV2 and TRBJ1-2; D might be TRBD1 (6 bases). The V and J ends lost 6 bases and 0 bases respectively, with 11 bases between them. Germline CDR1 and CDR2: SNHLY and FYNNEI. The CDR3 is 14 residues long. This chain's CDR3 is CASRGAEANYGYTF. The CDR3 DNA is TGTGCCAGCAGGGGGGCAGAAGCTAACTATGGCTACACCTTC.

The genes are TRBV7-9 and TRBJ2-1; no clear D gene. V was pared by 6 bases and J by 5 bases, with 8 bases between. This CDR3 is 12 amino acids long. CDR1 is SEHNR and CDR2 is FQNEAQ in the germline V gene (reference sequence). The CDR3, as DNA: TGTGCCAGCAGGAAATTGGACAATGAGCAGTTCTTC. Translating it yields CASRKLDNEQFF.

The V and J genes are TRBV9 and TRBJ2-5; 7 positions agree with TRBD2. CDR1 and CDR2 from the germline V gene are SGDLS and YYNGEE. The CDR3 loop spans 12 amino acids. V lost 7 bases to trimming and J lost 5 bases; unmatched junction nucleotides: 5. CDR3 region: CASAAGEETQYF. In DNA form, the CDR3 reads TGTGCCAGCGCGGCGGGAGAGGAGACCCAGTACTTC.

V and J are TRBV27 and TRBJ2-7; D is ambiguous. The CDR3 contains 12 residues. The germline gives CDR1 MNHEY, CDR2 SMNVEV (reference sequence). Trimming pared 6 bases from V and 2 bases from J, leaving 8 bases between. CDR3 region: CASSRWPYEQYF. CDR3 DNA sequence: TGTGCCAGCAGCCGTTGGCCCTACGAGCAGTACTTC.

This clone showed up just a few times. Other DNA sequences in the sample encode the same CDR3. J is TRBJ1-5 and V is TRBV28; no clear D gene. V was shortened by 3 bases and J by 5 bases, with 5 bases between the two germline ends. Per germline, CDR1 MDHEN and CDR2 SYDVKM. The CDR3 length is 12 residues. CDR3 in DNA: TGTGCCAGCAGTTTGAGGGATCAGCCCCAGCATTTT. Protein: CASSLRDQPQHF.

This chain uses TRBV19 with TRBJ2-5; 9 bases agree with TRBD2. The CDR3 runs to 14 residues. V lost 9 bases to trimming and J lost 5 bases; unmatched junction nucleotides: 10. CDR1 and CDR2 from the germline V gene are LNHDA and SQIVND (reference sequence). The CDR3 region is CASDAGGRPETQYF. The DNA for the CDR3 is TGTGCCAGCGATGCGGGGGGGAGGCCGGAGACCCAGTACTTC.

The chain uses TRBV27 and TRBJ1-2; D gene unclear. CDR3 size: 15 residues. Trimming cost V 4 bases and J 3 bases, with 15 bases left between them. From germline, CDR1 is MNHEY and CDR2 SMNVEV (reference sequence). The CDR3 bases are TGTGCCAGCAGTTCCCGGGGTGGAAGGGACTATGGCTACACCTTC. Translating it yields CASSSRGGRDYGYTF.

V gene TRBV15 combines with J gene TRBJ1-4; D is unclear. This CDR3 is built from 15 residues. Trimming took 5 bases from V and 4 from J, leaving 14 bases between them. Germline loops: CDR1 LNHNV, CDR2 YYDKDF (reference sequence). This chain's CDR3 is CATSPRTGLNEKLFF. The CDR3 DNA is TGTGCCACCAGCCCCCGGACCGGGCTTAATGAAAAACTGTTTTTT.

V is TRBV7-8 and J is TRBJ2-7, with D possibly being TRBD1 or TRBD2 (5 bases each). Germline assignment: CDR1 SGHVS and CDR2 FQNEAQ. The CDR3 covers 15 residues. Trimming removed 1 base from V and 0 bases from J, with 10 bases in between. The CDR3 DNA reads as TGTGCCAGCAGCTTAGGGGGGAGAAGCTCCTACGAGCAGTACTTC. This encodes CASSLGGRSSYEQYF.

As DNA, the CDR3 is TGTGCCAGCAGTCGCAGGGTCGAGGAGCCCCAGCATTTT. This gives the protein CASSRRVEEPQHF. This chain uses TRBV27 with TRBJ1-5, with D maybe TRBD1 (5 bases). V shed 5 bases and J shed 8 bases, with 13 bases lying between them. This CDR3 has 13 amino acids. Germline V gene sequence: CDR1 MNHEY, CDR2 SMNVEV (reference sequence).

The J gene is TRBJ1-2, the V gene TRBV29-1; perhaps TRBD1 as D (5 bases). Trimming shortened V by 2 bases and J by 4 bases, and 29 bases separated the two germline ends. From germline, CDR1 is SQVTM and CDR2 ANQGSEA. There are 19 residues in the CDR3. DNA for the CDR3: TGCAGCGTTGAAACTGGCAGGCAGTCGGGGGGGTCGTCTGGCTATGGCTACACCTTC. This codes for CSVETGRQSGGSSGYGYTF.

The CDR3 protein is CATSRDLGYNEQFF. In DNA form, the CDR3 reads TGTGCCACCAGCAGGGATCTCGGGTACAATGAGCAGTTCTTC. The chain has TRBV15 and TRBJ2-1; D not resolved. V was trimmed by 3 bases and J by 4 bases, leaving 10 bases between them. CDR3 length: 14 residues. Germline values: CDR1 LNHNV, CDR2 YYDKDF (reference sequence).